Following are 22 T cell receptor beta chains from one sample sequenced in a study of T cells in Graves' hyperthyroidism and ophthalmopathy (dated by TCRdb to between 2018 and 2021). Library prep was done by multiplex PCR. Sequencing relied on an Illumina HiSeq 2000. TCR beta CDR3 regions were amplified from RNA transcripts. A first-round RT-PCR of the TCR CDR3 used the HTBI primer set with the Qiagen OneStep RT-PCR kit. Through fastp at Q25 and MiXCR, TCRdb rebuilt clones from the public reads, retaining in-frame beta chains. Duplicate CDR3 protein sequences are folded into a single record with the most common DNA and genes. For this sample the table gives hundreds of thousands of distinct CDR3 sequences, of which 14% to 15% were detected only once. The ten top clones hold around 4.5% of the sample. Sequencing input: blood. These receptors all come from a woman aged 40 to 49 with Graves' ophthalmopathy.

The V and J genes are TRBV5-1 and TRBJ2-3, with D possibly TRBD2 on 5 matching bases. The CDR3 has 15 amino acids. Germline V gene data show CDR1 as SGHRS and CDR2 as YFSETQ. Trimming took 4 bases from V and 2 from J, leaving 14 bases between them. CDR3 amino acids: CASSSFDYSTDTQYF. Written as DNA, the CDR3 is TGCGCCAGCAGCAGCTTTGACTACTCCACAGATACGCAGTATTTT.

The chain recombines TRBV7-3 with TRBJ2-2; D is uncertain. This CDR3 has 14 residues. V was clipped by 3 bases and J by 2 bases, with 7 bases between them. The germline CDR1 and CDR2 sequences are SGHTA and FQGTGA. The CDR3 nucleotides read TGTGCCAGCAGCTTCACCTACAACACCGGGGAGCTGTTTTTT. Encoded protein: CASSFTYNTGELFF.

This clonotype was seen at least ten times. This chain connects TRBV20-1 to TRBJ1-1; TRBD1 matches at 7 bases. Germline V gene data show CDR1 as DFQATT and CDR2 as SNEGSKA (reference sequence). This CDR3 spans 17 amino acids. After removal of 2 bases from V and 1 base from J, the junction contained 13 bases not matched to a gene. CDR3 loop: CSARLRSFTGENTEAFF. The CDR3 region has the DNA TGCAGTGCTAGACTTCGGTCATTCACAGGGGAGAACACTGAAGCTTTCTTT.

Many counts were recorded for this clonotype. The CDR3 protein is CASSWGGSVYEQYF. The CDR3 DNA is TGTGCCAGCAGCTGGGGAGGGAGCGTCTACGAGCAGTACTTC. The J gene is TRBJ2-7, the V gene TRBV6-2 or TRBV6-3; 7 positions agree with TRBD2. Germline loops: CDR1 MNHEY, CDR2 SVGEGT. V shed 6 bases and J 3 bases; nucleotides not matched to a gene: 8. This CDR3 comprises 14 residues.

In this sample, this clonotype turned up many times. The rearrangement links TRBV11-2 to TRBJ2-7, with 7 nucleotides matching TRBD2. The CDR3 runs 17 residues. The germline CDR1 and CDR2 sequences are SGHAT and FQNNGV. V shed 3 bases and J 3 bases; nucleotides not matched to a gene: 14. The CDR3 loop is CASSFGERAGSLYEQYF. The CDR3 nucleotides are TGTGCCAGCAGCTTCGGCGAGAGAGCGGGATCCCTCTACGAGCAGTACTTC.

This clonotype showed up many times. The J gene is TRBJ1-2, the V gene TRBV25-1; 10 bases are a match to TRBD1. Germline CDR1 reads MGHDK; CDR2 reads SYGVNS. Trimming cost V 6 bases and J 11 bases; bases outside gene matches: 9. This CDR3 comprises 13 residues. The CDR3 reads CASSLTGGDRYTF. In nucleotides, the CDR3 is TGTGCCAGCAGCCTGACAGGGGGCGATAGGTACACCTTC.

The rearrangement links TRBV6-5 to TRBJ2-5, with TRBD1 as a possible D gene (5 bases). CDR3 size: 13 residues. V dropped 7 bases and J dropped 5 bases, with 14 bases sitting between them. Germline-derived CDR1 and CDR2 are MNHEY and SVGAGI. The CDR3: CASTFRVGETQYF. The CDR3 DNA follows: TGTGCCAGCACTTTCAGGGTGGGGGAGACCCAGTACTTC.

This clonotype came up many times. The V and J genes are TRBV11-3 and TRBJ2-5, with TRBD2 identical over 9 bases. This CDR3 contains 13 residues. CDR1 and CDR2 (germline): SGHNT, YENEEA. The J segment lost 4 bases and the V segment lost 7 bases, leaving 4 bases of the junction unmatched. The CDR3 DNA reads TGTGCCAGCATGGCGGGGGGGGGAGAGACCCAGTACTTC. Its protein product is CASMAGGGETQYF. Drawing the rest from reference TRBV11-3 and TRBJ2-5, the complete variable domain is EAGVVQSPRYKIIEKKQPVAFWCNPISGHNTLYWYLQNLGQGPELLIRYENEEAVDDSQLPKDRFSAERLKGVDSTLKIQPAELGDSAVYLCASMAGGGETQYFGPGTRLLVL.

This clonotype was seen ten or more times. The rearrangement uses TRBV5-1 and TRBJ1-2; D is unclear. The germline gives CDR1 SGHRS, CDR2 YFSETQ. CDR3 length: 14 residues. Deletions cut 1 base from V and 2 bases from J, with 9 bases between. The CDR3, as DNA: TGCGCCAGCAGCTTGACAGACGGAAACTATGGCTACACCTTC. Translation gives CASSLTDGNYGYTF.

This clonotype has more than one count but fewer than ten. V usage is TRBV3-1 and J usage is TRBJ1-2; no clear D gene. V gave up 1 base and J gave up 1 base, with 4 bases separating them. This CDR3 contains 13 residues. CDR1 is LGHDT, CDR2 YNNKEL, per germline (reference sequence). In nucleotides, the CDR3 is TGTGCCAGCAGCCAAGTAGATAACTATGGCTACACCTTC. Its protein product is CASSQVDNYGYTF.

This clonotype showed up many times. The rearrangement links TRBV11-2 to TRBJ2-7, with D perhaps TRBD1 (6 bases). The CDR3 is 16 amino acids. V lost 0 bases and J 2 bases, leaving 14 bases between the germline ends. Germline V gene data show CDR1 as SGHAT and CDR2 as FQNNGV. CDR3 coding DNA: TGTGCCAGCAGCTTAGATGGGGGCAGGGAGACCTACGAGCAGTACTTC. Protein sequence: CASSLDGGRETYEQYF.

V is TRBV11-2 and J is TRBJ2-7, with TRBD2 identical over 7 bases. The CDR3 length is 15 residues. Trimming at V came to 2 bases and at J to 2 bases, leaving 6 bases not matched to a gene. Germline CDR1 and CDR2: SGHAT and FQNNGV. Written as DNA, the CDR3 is TGTGCCAGCAGCTTACAGGCTAGCGGTCCCTACGAGCAGTACTTC. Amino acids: CASSLQASGPYEQYF. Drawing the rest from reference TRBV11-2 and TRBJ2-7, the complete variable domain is EAGVAQSPRYKIIEKRQSVAFWCNPISGHATLYWYQQILGQGPKLLIQFQNNGVVDDSQLPKDRFSAERLKGVDSTLKIQPAKLEDSAVYLCASSLQASGPYEQYFGPGTRLTVT.

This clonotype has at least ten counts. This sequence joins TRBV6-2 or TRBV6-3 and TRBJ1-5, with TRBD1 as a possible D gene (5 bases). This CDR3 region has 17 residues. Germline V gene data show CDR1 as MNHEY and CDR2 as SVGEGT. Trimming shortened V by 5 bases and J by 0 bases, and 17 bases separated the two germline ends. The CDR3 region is CASSTYGTVNSNQPQHF. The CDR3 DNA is TGTGCCAGCAGTACTTATGGGACGGTAAATAGCAATCAGCCCCAGCATTTT.

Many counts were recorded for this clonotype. CDR3 coding DNA: TGTGCCAGCAGTCCCGGGCTTAACCCGGCCGAGCAGTACTTC. It translates to CASSPGLNPAEQYF. The J gene is TRBJ2-7, the V gene TRBV27; no firm D call. The germline V gene has CDR1 MNHEY and CDR2 SMNVEV (reference sequence). There are 14 residues in the CDR3. V was cut by 5 bases and J by 6 bases, with 17 bases left in between.

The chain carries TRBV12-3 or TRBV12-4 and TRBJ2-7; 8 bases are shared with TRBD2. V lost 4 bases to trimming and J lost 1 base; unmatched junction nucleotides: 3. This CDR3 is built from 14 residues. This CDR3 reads CASSWGLGSYEQYF. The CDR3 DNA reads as TGTGCCAGCAGTTGGGGACTAGGTTCCTACGAGCAGTACTTC.

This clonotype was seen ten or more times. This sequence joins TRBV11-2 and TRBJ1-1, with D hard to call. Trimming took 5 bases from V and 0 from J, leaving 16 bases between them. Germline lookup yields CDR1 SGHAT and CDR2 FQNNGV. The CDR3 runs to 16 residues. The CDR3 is CASSPRTVGLNTEAFF. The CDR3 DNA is TGTGCCAGCAGCCCTAGGACGGTGGGCTTGAACACTGAAGCTTTCTTT.

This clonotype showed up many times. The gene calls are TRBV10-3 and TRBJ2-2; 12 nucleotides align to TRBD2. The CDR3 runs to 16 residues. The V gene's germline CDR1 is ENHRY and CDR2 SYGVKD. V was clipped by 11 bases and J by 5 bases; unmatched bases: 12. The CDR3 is CARGLAGGPGTGELFF. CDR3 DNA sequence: TGTGCCCGGGGGCTAGCGGGAGGGCCGGGGACCGGGGAGCTGTTTTTT.

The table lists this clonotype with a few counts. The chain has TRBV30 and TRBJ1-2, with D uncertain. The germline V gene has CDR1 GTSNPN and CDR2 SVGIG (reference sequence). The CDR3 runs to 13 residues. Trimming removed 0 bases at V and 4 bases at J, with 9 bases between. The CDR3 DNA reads TGTGCCTGGAGTGTAGGGTCAATCTATGGCTACACCTTC. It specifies CAWSVGSIYGYTF.

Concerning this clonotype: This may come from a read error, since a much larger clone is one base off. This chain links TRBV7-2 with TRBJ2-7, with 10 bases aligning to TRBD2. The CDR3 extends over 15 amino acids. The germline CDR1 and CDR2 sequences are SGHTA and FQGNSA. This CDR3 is CVSSSKTSGSYEQYF. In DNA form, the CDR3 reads TGTGTCAGCAGCTCGAAGACTAGCGGGTCCTACGAGCAGTACTTC.

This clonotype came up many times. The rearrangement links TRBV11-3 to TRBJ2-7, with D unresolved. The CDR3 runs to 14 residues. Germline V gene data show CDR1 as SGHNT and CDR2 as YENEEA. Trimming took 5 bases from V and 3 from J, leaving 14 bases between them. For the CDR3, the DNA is TGTGCCAGCAGCACACCCTCCCTGGTCTACGAGCAGTACTTC. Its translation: CASSTPSLVYEQYF. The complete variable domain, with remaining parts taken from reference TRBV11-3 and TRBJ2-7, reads EAGVVQSPRYKIIEKKQPVAFWCNPISGHNTLYWYLQNLGQGPELLIRYENEEAVDDSQLPKDRFSAERLKGVDSTLKIQPAELGDSAVYLCASSTPSLVYEQYFGPGTRLTVT.

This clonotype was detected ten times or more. Here the CDR3 reads CASSRAGTGEYEQYF. DNA of the CDR3: TGTGCCAGCAGTCGGGCCGGGACAGGGGAATACGAGCAGTACTTC. This chain connects TRBV6-1 to TRBJ2-7; 10 nucleotides match TRBD1. CDR3 length equals 15 residues. V trimming: 5 bases; J trimming: 4 bases; junction bases outside the gene matches: 8. Germline lookup yields CDR1 MNHNS and CDR2 SASEGT.

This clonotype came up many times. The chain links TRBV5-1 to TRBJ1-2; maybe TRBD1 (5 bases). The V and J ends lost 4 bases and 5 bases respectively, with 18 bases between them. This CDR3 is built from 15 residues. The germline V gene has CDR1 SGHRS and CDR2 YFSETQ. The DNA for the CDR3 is TGCGCCAGCAGCGCCGGAGTGGGGGGAATTTATGGCTACACCTTC. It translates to CASSAGVGGIYGYTF. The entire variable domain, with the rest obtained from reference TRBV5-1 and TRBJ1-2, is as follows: KAGVTQTPRYLIKTRGQQVTLSCSPISGHRSVSWYQQTPGQGLQFLFEYFSETQRNKGNFPGRFSGRQFSNSRSEMNVSTLELGDSALYLCASSAGVGGIYGYTFGSGTRLTVV.